This TCR beta chain is from a study of blood T cells in healthy people across ages (dated by TCRdb to 2015 to 2017). General notes on the study: In model experiments, template switching captured roughly one uniquely barcoded TCR beta cDNA molecule for every two T cells. Age-related changes in TCR beta repertoire diversity were measured in the study by deep sequencing normalized with unique cDNA molecular identifiers. For two donors (one aged 18 to 30 and one aged 80 or older), the study analyzed two additional independent replicas of 1 million unique cDNA reads from the same blood draw. To avoid experimental bias, donors of different ages were spread randomly across the sequencing lanes. Four age groups were formed from the donors: young (average approximately 15 years), middle-aged (approximately 39), aged (about 62) and long-lived (about 80).

The roughly 38 donors, aged roughly 6 to 90 years, were systemically healthy Caucasian individuals from Russia. Each donor gave roughly 9 milliliters of peripheral blood, drawn into EDTA-treated Vacutainer tubes. PBMCs were isolated by Ficoll-Paque density-gradient centrifugation, with at least 7 million obtained per sample. Total RNA, at least 6 micrograms per sample, was extracted from PBMCs with Trizol reagent. The percentages of naive CD45RAhigh/CD27high T cells were determined by flow cytometry on a PBMC aliquot from every donor. CDR1 and CDR2 are drawn from the germline V gene (reference sequence): MNHEY, SMNVEV. Including cysteine and phenylalanine, the CDR3 has 13 amino acids. The DNA shown is the 39-base CDR3, in frame from base 1. Unmatched junction bases come to 1, with V trimmed by 6 bases and J by 3 bases. Findings and caveats that apply to the study as a whole: Because the CMV infection status of the donors was unknown, age-related changes in expanded clonotypes may potentially have been confounded. Compared with the aged group, the long-lived group had more naive CD4+ T cells, fewer expanded clones and increased TCR diversity, suggesting age selection. There was a strong correlation between observed TCR beta diversity and the percentage of naive T cells measured by flow cytometry. Total diversity estimates from one million sequenced T cells were considered lower bounds and underestimates. Observed TCR beta diversity per million T cells fell roughly linearly with age, and a significant reduction was already apparent by age around 44. Bulk unsorted PBMC profiling prevented conclusive comparison of naive and antigen-experienced compartments.

There are many counts of this clonotype. Its antigen remains unidentified. Base qualities are not recorded, but no much larger clone differs from it by a single base. The library was prepared using 5' RACE. Sequencing instrument: Illumina HiSeq 2500. A second PCR of about 6 to 12 cycles was run with a J-beta primer mix and a sample-barcoded 5' primer. Each TCR beta cDNA molecule received a unique molecular identifier from a template-switch 5' adaptor carrying 12 random nucleotides. Each sample yielded at least 3 million CDR3-containing paired-end reads. The Mint cDNA synthesis kit, primed by a TRBC-specific oligonucleotide, was used to synthesize first-strand cDNA from all RNA. After uracil-DNA glycosylase treatment, a first 18-cycle PCR used universal primers M1SS and BC2_uni_R on all cDNA. The authors' pipeline ran thus. Normalization of each sample was performed by random selection of 1 million high-quality reads, each carrying a distinct molecular identifier. Reads sharing molecular identifiers were discarded rather than binned into consensus sequences. MiTCR, set to a Q25 quality threshold and the strictest error-elimination algorithm, was used for CDR3 identification, clonotype clustering and error correction. Lower-bound total TCR beta diversity was estimated with a nonparametric unseen species model using Euler transformation. TCRdb reprocessing: public reads trimmed at Q25 with fastp, clones called with MiXCR, in-frame beta chains kept. Rows with one shared CDR3 protein collapse into an entry with the most common genes and DNA. TCRdb's processing, not the study's, gives the V and J calls here. Here the sample has about 1.7 million distinct CDR3 sequences; 28% occur a single time. The top ten hold 7.7% of the sample.

The rearranged chain carries TRBV27 and TRBJ2-3; the central 9 bases match TRBD1. The specimen sequenced was blood. The TCR originated in a woman in her twenties or thirties in good health. CDR3 sequence: CASRGQGTDTQYF. The DNA is as follows: TGTGCCAGCAGGGGACAGGGTACAGATACGCAGTATTTT.